The TCR beta chain described here comes from a study of identical twins. The study, taken as a whole, reports: Carriage of fewer insertions was seen in abundant cord blood beta clonotypes, whereas memory repertoires showed none. Among beta out-of-frame sequences, excess sharing between twins appeared weaker.

The CDR3 loop spans 15 amino acids. V shed 7 bases, J shed 2 bases, and the junction held 4 bases outside the gene matches. Germline values: CDR1 ENHRY, CDR2 SYGVKD. The authors used template switching to add a universal primer site and gave cDNA unique molecular identifiers. One entry per CDR3 protein results from TCRdb running MiXCR on the 5' RACE reads. The sample consists of 570,000 or so distinct CDR3 sequences, over 8.5% of them appearing once. On this clonotype itself: The antigen is not known.

Healthy Caucasians, and only they, were the donors. These sequences were also reported in another study, on yellow fever vaccine responses in identical twins.

Sequences were obtained from PBMCs. This rearrangement joins TRBV10-3 to TRBJ2-3, with 12 bases lining up with TRBD2. The receptor's source is a young woman in good health. The CDR3 protein is CAITASGGDTDTQYF. In nucleotides, the CDR3 is TGTGCCATCACGGCTAGCGGGGGGGACACAGATACGCAGTATTTT.